This TCR beta chain was recorded in a study of cytomegalovirus exposure and HLA in healthy donors. General study results and limits: In vitro data verified a few CMV-associated chains as specific for CMV antigens.

As concerns this clone: The antigen remains undetermined.

The PCR employed 60 Vbeta primers together with 13 Jbeta primers. Sequencing used immunoSEQ multiplex PCR; TCRdb keeps in-frame clones, though not all of them. The data show roughly 160,000 clones, with 70% to 85% seen just once and approximately 1.6% held by the top ten. Germline trimming cut 0 bases from V and 11 bases from J; bases unmatched to any gene: 14. This CDR3 has 18 amino acids. Germline loops: CDR1 LNHNV, CDR2 YYDKDF (reference sequence). This rearrangement joins TRBV15 to TRBJ1-5, with 12 bases matching TRBD1. The sample taken for sequencing was PBMCs. This TCR was sampled from a woman in her 30s in good health and CMV-seronegative. The CDR3 spells CATSRDLGTGGVPRTQHF. The CDR3 DNA is TGTGCCACCAGCAGAGATTTAGGGACAGGGGGCGTCCCCAGGACCCAGCATTTT.